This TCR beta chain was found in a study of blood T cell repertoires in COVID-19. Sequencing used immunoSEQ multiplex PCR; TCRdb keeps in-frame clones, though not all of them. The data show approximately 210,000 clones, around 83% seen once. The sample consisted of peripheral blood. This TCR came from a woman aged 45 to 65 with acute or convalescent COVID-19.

The CDR3, as DNA: TGCAGCGTGGGGACTAGCGGACACAAAGAGACCCAGTACTTC. Translated, it gives CSVGTSGHKETQYF. The chain uses TRBV29-1 and TRBJ2-5; TRBD2 matches at 11 bases. The CDR3 is made up of 14 amino acids. Germline V gives CDR1 SQVTM, CDR2 ANQGSEA. V dropped 6 bases and J dropped 3; count of bases not matched to a gene: 6. Combining the CDR3 with reference TRBV29-1 and TRBJ2-5 gives the whole variable domain SAVISQKPSRDICQRGTSLTIQCQVDSQVTMMFWYRQQPGQSLTLIATANQGSEATYESGFVIDKFPISRPNLTFSTLTVSNMSPEDSSIYLCSVGTSGHKETQYFGPGTRLLVL.